This T cell receptor beta chain is drawn from a study of T cells of healthy individuals. TCRdb itself ran the 5' RACE reads through MiXCR, one entry per CDR3 protein. The table lists approximately 50,000 distinct CDR3 sequences, about 14% of them singletons, with around 15% in the top ten. Looked up from germline, CDR1 is MNHEY and CDR2 is SVGAGI. There are 15 residues in the CDR3. Trimming at V came to 7 bases and at J to 8 bases, leaving 12 bases not matched to a gene. The receptor was isolated from a human donor in good health. The V gene is TRBV6-5, the J gene TRBJ1-4; 8 bases match TRBD1. The CDR3 DNA is TGTGCCAGCACCTTCACAGGGGGACGGCGGGAAAAACTGTTTTTT. It codes for CASTFTGGRREKLFF.